Below are 11 T cell receptor beta chains sequenced from a single sample in a study of cytomegalovirus exposure and HLA in healthy donors. The PCR used 60 Vbeta and 13 Jbeta primers. Sequencing was performed with immunoSEQ multiplex PCR; in TCRdb, only in-frame clones are kept and a portion is missing. The sample has 130,000 or so clones; approximately 78% are singletons. Sequencing used PBMCs. Receptors were obtained from a man in his late teens or twenties in good health and CMV-seropositive.

This chain joins TRBV4-1 and TRBJ2-1; TRBD2 aligns across 8 bases. The CDR3 totals 18 residues. V trimming: 2 bases; J trimming: 1 base; junction bases outside the gene matches: 10. Germline V gene lookup returns CDR1 MGHRA and CDR2 YSYEKL. The CDR3 reads CASSQSAQGGGSYNEQFF. For the CDR3, the DNA is TGCGCCAGCAGCCAATCCGCCCAGGGCGGGGGGTCCTACAATGAGCAGTTCTTC.

This clone was detected once. The chain joins TRBV9 to TRBJ2-6, with a weak D call TRBD1 (6 bases). Trimming left V 3 bases short and J 1 base short, with 8 bases between. The CDR3 sequence is 15 residues long. CDR1 SGDLS and CDR2 YYNGEE come from the germline V gene. The CDR3 reads CASSGTGSGANVLTF. As DNA, the CDR3 is TGTGCCAGCAGCGGCACAGGGTCTGGGGCCAACGTCCTGACTTTC. Complete variable domain (other parts from reference TRBV9 and TRBJ2-6): DSGVTQTPKHLITATGQRVTLRCSPRSGDLSVYWYQQSLDQGLQFLIQYYNGEERAKGNILERFSAQQFPDLHSELNLSSLELGDSALYFCASSGTGSGANVLTFGAGSRLTVL.

The count of this clone is one. The V and J genes are TRBV19 and TRBJ1-1; 7 bases line up with TRBD1. From germline, CDR1 is LNHDA and CDR2 SQIVND (reference sequence). The V segment lost 7 bases and the J segment 1 base; nucleotides outside the gene matches: 9. The CDR3 contains 15 residues. CDR3 amino acids: CASTLQTGRNTEAFF. The CDR3 bases are TGTGCCAGTACCCTCCAGACAGGGCGGAACACTGAAGCTTTCTTT.

This clone was picked up a small number of times. The V call is TRBV6-6, the J call TRBJ1-3, with D perhaps TRBD1 (5 bases). The CDR3 contains 12 residues. Germline V gives CDR1 MNHNY, CDR2 SVGAGI (reference sequence). Trimming left V 5 bases short and J 4 bases short, with 6 bases between. Here the CDR3 DNA reads TGTGCCAGCAGTGACAGCGGAAACACCATATATTTT. The encoded protein is CASSDSGNTIYF.

About this clone itself: At one boundary the junction diverges from the germline segment, which might be a read error. This chain links TRBV7-7 with TRBJ2-7, with D possibly being TRBD2 (5 bases). Germline V CDR1 and CDR2: SSHAT, FNYEAQ (reference sequence). This CDR3 comprises 13 residues. The CDR3 spells CASSLGENYEQYF. As DNA, the CDR3 is TGTGCTAGCAGCTTGGGAGAAAACTACGAGCAGTACTTC.

This chain uses TRBV7-9 with TRBJ2-7, with 7 bases aligning to TRBD2. Germline trimming cut 5 bases from V and 3 bases from J; bases unmatched to any gene: 7. This CDR3 has 14 amino acids. Germline assignment: CDR1 SEHNR and CDR2 FQNEAQ (reference sequence). CDR3 sequence: CASSRFGGIYEQYF. The CDR3 DNA reads as TGTGCCAGCAGCCGGTTCGGGGGGATCTACGAGCAGTACTTC.

In its sample, this clone was seen a few times. V and J are TRBV5-1 and TRBJ2-5; 8 bases are a match to TRBD1. V was pared by 0 bases and J by 4 bases, with 2 bases of the junction left unmatched. The CDR3 is 14 amino acids. Germline assignment: CDR1 SGHRS and CDR2 YFSETQ. Written as DNA, the CDR3 is TGCGCCAGCAGCTTGGGAGACAGGGGAGAGACCCAGTACTTC. It specifies CASSLGDRGETQYF.

This chain joins TRBV27 and TRBJ1-5; D is unclear. Per the germline V gene, CDR1 is MNHEY and CDR2 is SMNVEV (reference sequence). V gave up 6 bases and J gave up 4 bases, with 16 bases separating them. The CDR3 runs 15 residues. The CDR3, as DNA: TGTGCCAGCAGCCCTTCTCAAGGAGGGAATCAGCCCCAGCATTTT. Translated, it gives CASSPSQGGNQPQHF.

This CDR3 is CASSSWTSGAFSGEQYF. CDR3 nucleotides: TGTGCCAGCAGTTCATGGACTAGCGGGGCCTTTTCTGGCGAGCAGTACTTC. The chain is built from TRBV28 and TRBJ2-7; 12 bases are shared with TRBD2. Germline V gene data show CDR1 as MDHEN and CDR2 as SYDVKM. CDR3 length: 17 residues. V lost 4 bases to trimming and J lost 6 bases; unmatched junction nucleotides: 13.

The genes are TRBV27 and TRBJ2-7, with TRBD2 identical over 7 bases. This CDR3 comprises 15 residues. Looked up from germline, CDR1 is MNHEY and CDR2 is SMNVEV (reference sequence). V lost 5 bases to trimming and J lost 0 bases; unmatched junction nucleotides: 7. The CDR3 here is CASSLSGVYSYEQYF. The DNA of the CDR3 is TGTGCCAGCAGTCTCAGCGGGGTATACTCCTACGAGCAGTACTTC.

The chain is built from TRBV28 and TRBJ1-2, with TRBD1 matching over 11 bases. The V gene end was trimmed by 4 bases and the J gene end by 4 bases; junction bases not matched to a gene: 20. Germline values: CDR1 MDHEN, CDR2 SYDVKM. The CDR3 has 20 residues. The CDR3, as DNA: TGTGCCAGCAGTTCCACATTTTCCGGGACAGGGGGTAGTCTTCTCTATGGCTACACCTTC. This gives the protein CASSSTFSGTGGSLLYGYTF.